This T cell receptor (beta chain) comes out of a study of blood T cells in healthy people across ages. This clonotype appeared a few times. Its antigen remains unidentified. Whole-study findings and limits: A strong correlation was found between TCR beta diversity and the percentage of naive T cells.

The use of a sample-barcoded 5' primer and a J-beta primer mix characterized a second PCR of roughly 6 to 11 cycles. A 12-random-nucleotide template-switch adaptor tagged each cDNA molecule. One entry per CDR3 protein results from TCRdb running MiXCR on the 5' RACE reads. The data show over 1,500,000 distinct CDR3 sequences, roughly 49% seen once. Germline CDR1 DFQATT, CDR2 SNEGSKA (reference sequence). The V gene end was trimmed by 3 bases and the J gene end by 4 bases; junction bases not matched to a gene: 6. The CDR3 covers 15 residues. Researchers isolated at least 7 million PBMCs per sample. The TCR comes from a middle-aged woman in good health. The sequenced material came from blood. The V and J genes are TRBV20-1 and TRBJ2-7; the match to TRBD2 covers 13 bases. CDR3 DNA sequence: TGCAGTGCTAGGGCTGGGACTAGCGGGGTGTACGAGCAGTACTTC. It is translated as CSARAGTSGVYEQYF.